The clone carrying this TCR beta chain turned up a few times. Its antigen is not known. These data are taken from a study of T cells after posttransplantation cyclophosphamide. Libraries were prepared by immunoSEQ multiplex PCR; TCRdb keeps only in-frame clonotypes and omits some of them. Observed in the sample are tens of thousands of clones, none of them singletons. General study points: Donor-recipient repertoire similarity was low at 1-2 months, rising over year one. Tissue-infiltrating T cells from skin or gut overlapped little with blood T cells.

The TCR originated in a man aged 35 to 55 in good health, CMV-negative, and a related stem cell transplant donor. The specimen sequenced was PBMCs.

The CDR3 DNA follows: TGTGCCAGTAGTACGACAGGGAAAGAGACCCAGTACTTC. It specifies CASSTTGKETQYF. The chain recombines TRBV19 with TRBJ2-5; the match to TRBD1 covers 7 bases. The germline V gene encodes CDR1 LNHDA and CDR2 SQIVND (reference sequence). The CDR3 consists of 13 residues. V gave up 4 bases and J gave up 3 bases; unmatched junction bases: 2.